The TCR beta chain described here comes from a study of cytomegalovirus exposure and HLA in healthy donors. Whole-study context: Findings of an earlier analysis included 117 million unique TCR beta sequences from 190 million or so T cells.

The sample holds a few counts of this clone. Its antigen is not identified. Study findings and constraints: At a 0.05 false discovery rate, a later analysis found around 17,000 TCR beta sequences to be associated with HLA alleles.

Per germline, CDR1 SGHRS and CDR2 YFSETQ. After removal of 4 bases from V and 5 bases from J, the junction contained 9 bases not matched to a gene. The CDR3 has 16 amino acids. The PCR used 60 Vbeta and 13 Jbeta primers. TCRdb's copy holds only in-frame clones and misses some; the assay was immunoSEQ multiplex PCR. The sample consists of around 140,000 clones, approximately 8.9% of them appearing once. V is TRBV5-1 and J is TRBJ1-1, with 12 bases lining up with TRBD1. The sample consisted of PBMCs. The TCR originated in a woman aged 40 to 50 in good health and CMV-seropositive. CDR3 in amino acids: CASSTGQGAPGTEAFF. The CDR3 nucleotides read TGCGCCAGCAGCACGGGACAGGGGGCGCCGGGTACTGAAGCTTTCTTT. Based on the CDR3 plus reference TRBV5-1 and TRBJ1-1, the full variable domain is KAGVTQTPRYLIKTRGQQVTLSCSPISGHRSVSWYQQTPGQGLQFLFEYFSETQRNKGNFPGRFSGRQFSNSRSEMNVSTLELGDSALYLCASSTGQGAPGTEAFFGQGTRLTVV.